This is a list of T cell receptor beta chains from one sample in a study of CD8+ T cells in alopecia areata. The method was immunoSEQ multiplex PCR; TCRdb's version includes in-frame clones alone and lacks a portion of them. The profile covers fewer than 150,000 clones, with 56% appearing a single time and about 3.7% taken by the ten largest. The sequencing here drew on CD4+ T cells sorted from blood, taken at week 24, from a patient treated with tofacitinib. Source of these receptors: a human donor with alopecia areata. Each CDR3 is given with its conserved first and last residue. Where a row states a size, it is once, few, many or the class of an expanded clone; other rows omit it.

TRBJ2-2,-,TRBV7-2,CASSLGGTTGELFF
TRBJ1-1,-,TRBV29-1,CSVEGGEGGKAFF
TRBJ2-7,-,TRBV6-5,CASTAGQGTYEQYF
TRBJ1-6,-,TRBV2,CASSEQDGYNSPLHF
TRBJ2-2,few,TRBV7-9,CASSQGSTGELFF
TRBJ2-5,-,TRBV4-2,CASSPLGSGGQETQYF
TRBJ1-3,-,TRBV6-5,CASSYSTVRGNTIYF
TRBJ1-6,-,TRBV27,CASSLGQWNSPLHF
TRBJ1-1,-,TRBV30,CAWRGQGAVTEAFF
TRBJ1-4,-,TRBV30,CAWHQTGNNEKLFF
TRBJ1-6,-,TRBV5-1,CASSFGQENSPLHF
TRBJ1-1,-,TRBV10-1,CASSGTGTNAFF
TRBJ2-1,-,TRBV4-2,CASSLRGGLSYNEQFF
TRBJ1-2,-,TRBV2,CASSERGPDSHTF
TRBJ2-5,-,TRBV6-5,CASSATLQETQYF
TRBJ1-1,-,TRBV25-1,CASSEGQLKAFF
TRBJ1-6,-,TRBV30,CAWSSTSPLHF
TRBJ2-7,-,TRBV6-6,CASSPTGVIYEQYF
TRBJ2-3,once,TRBV4-1,CASSHARLAGGTDTQYF
TRBJ2-5,-,TRBV19,CASSTHHRETQYF
TRBJ1-3,few,TRBV29-1,CSVLSGNTIYF
TRBJ2-7,-,TRBV6-5,CASRGAYEQYF
TRBJ1-1,-,TRBV5-1,CASSLWGYTEAFF
TRBJ2-3,-,TRBV5-1,CASSDTSAGDTQYF
TRBJ2-2,-,TRBV27,CATSRGLGGQGPTGELFF
TRBJ2-7,-,TRBV11-2,CASSPQGASYEQYF
TRBJ1-6,-,TRBV10-3,CAISESGQDLYNSPLHF
TRBJ2-2,few,TRBV7-9,CASRDRGNPNTGELFF
TRBJ2-4,few,TRBV30,CAWTGPGITSKNIQYF
TRBJ2-1,-,TRBV4-3,CASSQDLLAGGPGEQFF
TRBJ2-1,-,TRBV18,CASSPASGGAFSEQFF
TRBJ2-1,once,TRBV11-2,CASSLGIVYNEQFF
TRBJ2-1,-,TRBV19,CASSIDWGGEQFF
TRBJ2-1,-,TRBV7-9,CASSLGGTPSPEQFF
TRBJ1-2,-,TRBV19,CASSIDGDGYTF
TRBJ2-5,-,TRBV5-4,CASSPGTGGTTQYF
TRBJ2-1,few,TRBV29-1,CSVAAGPSSYNEQFF
TRBJ2-7,once,TRBV30,CAWSVRFRYEQYF